Listed below are T cell receptor beta chains from one sample, sequenced in a study of beta chain features in type 1 diabetes. Libraries were prepared by immunoSEQ multiplex PCR; TCRdb keeps only in-frame clonotypes and omits some of them. The repertoire holds roughly 450,000 clones, with about 15% as singletons. Sequenced input: naive CD4+ T cells from blood. The receptors here all came from a man younger than 45 in good health. Each CDR3 is given with its conserved first and last residue. The order of the fields is V gene, D gene, J gene, clone size, CDR3 DNA, CDR3 protein. A D gene is named only where the DNA matches it firmly. The listing skips clone size in some rows; elsewhere it reads once, few, many or a size class.

>TRBV4-3|TRBD1|TRBJ2-4|many
TGCGCCAGCAGCCAAGATACCGGGACAGTCGGCAAAAACATTCAGTACTTC
CASSQDTGTVGKNIQYF
>TRBV2|TRBD1|TRBJ1-2|few
TGTGCCAGCAGTGCGGGGACAGGGGTACGGAGGGGCTACACCTTC
CASSAGTGVRRGYTF
>TRBV28|.|TRBJ2-1|few
TGTGCCACCCTTAGCGGACTTACCTACAATGAGCAGTTCTTC
CATLSGLTYNEQFF
>TRBV29-1|.|TRBJ1-1|few
TGCAGCGCCAGGGCAGGGGCTGAAGCTTTCTTT
CSARAGAEAFF
>TRBV25-1|TRBD2|TRBJ2-1|few
TGTGCCAGCAGTGAAGGTGTAGCGGGAGTCGGTGAGCAGTTCTTC
CASSEGVAGVGEQFF
>TRBV6-1|.|TRBJ2-3|few
TGTGCCAGCAGTGAGACCCCCGCGGATACGCAGTATTTT
CASSETPADTQYF
>TRBV6-5|.|TRBJ2-7|.
TGTGCCAGCAGTTACTCCTGGGACGGAGCCTACGAGCAGTACTTC
CASSYSWDGAYEQYF
>TRBV4-1|TRBD1|TRBJ1-5|.
TGCGCCAGCAGCCAACCAAGGGACAGGTTACGGCCCCAGCATTTT
CASSQPRDRLRPQHF
>TRBV19|TRBD1|TRBJ2-3|few
TGTGCCAGTAGTATGACAGGGGCGCGAACTGATACGCAGTATTTT
CASSMTGARTDTQYF
>TRBV7-6|.|TRBJ2-6|few
TGTGCCAGCAGCCAGGGAATCTCCTTCTCTGGGGCCAACGTCCTGACTTTC
CASSQGISFSGANVLTF
>TRBV5-1|TRBD1|TRBJ2-7|few
TGCGCCAGCAGGGTAATAACAGGGGGCGACGAGCAGTACTTC
CASRVITGGDEQYF
>TRBV9|.|TRBJ1-5|few
TGTGCCAGCAGCGTAGATTTGGGGGATCAGCCCCAGCATTTT
CASSVDLGDQPQHF
>TRBV25-1|TRBD1|TRBJ1-1|.
TGTGCCAGCAGTGGGGGACAGGTGAACACTGAAGCTTTCTTT
CASSGGQVNTEAFF
>TRBV11-2|.|TRBJ2-1|.
TGTGCCAGCAGCCAGGGCAGGGAGCAGTTCTTC
CASSQGREQFF
>TRBV7-9|TRBD2|TRBJ2-3|.
TGTGCCAGTAATCCGGGACTAGCGGGAGGTAGAGATACGCAGTATTTT
CASNPGLAGGRDTQYF
>TRBV5-1|TRBD2|TRBJ2-1|few
TGCGCCAGCAGCTTGGAGGAGCTGCGGGGGTACAATGAGCAGTTCTTC
CASSLEELRGYNEQFF
>TRBV7-2|.|TRBJ2-5|.
TGTGCCAGCAGCCGGCTATTCCAAGAGACCCAGTACTTC
CASSRLFQETQYF
>TRBV10-3|TRBD1|TRBJ2-4|few
TGTGCCGCTAGACAGGGGGCTTCAGGGGACATTCAGTACTTC
CAARQGASGDIQYF
>TRBV7-9|TRBD1|TRBJ2-5|.
TGTGCCAGCAGCTTAGCTACAGGGGCGGCAGAGACCCAGTACTTC
CASSLATGAAETQYF
>TRBV7-2|.|TRBJ2-3|few
TGTGCCAGCAGCTCCAGACTTTCCACAGATACGCAGTATTTT
CASSSRLSTDTQYF
>TRBV4-3|.|TRBJ1-1|few
TGCGCCAGCAGCCAAGACGCAGGATTTGAAGCTTTCTTT
CASSQDAGFEAFF
>TRBV7-3|.|TRBJ1-2|few
TGTGCCAGCAGCCCGACAGGTCCCTCTAACTATGGCTACACCTTC
CASSPTGPSNYGYTF
>TRBV9|TRBD2|TRBJ2-2|few
TGTGCCAGCAGCGTAAATAGCGGGGGCCCGAACACCGGGGAGCTGTTTTTT
CASSVNSGGPNTGELFF
>TRBV14|.|TRBJ2-3|.
TGTGCCAGCAGCCAAAATACCATAGGCACAGATACGCAGTATTTT
CASSQNTIGTDTQYF
>TRBV18|.|TRBJ2-2|.
TGTGCCAGCTCACGAGCTTCTTCCGGGGAGCTGTTTTTT
CASSRASSGELFF
>TRBV7-2|TRBD1|TRBJ2-7|.
TGTGCCAGCAGCTTCGGGACAGGGTCCTCCGAGCAGTACTTC
CASSFGTGSSEQYF
>TRBV30|TRBD2|TRBJ2-5|many
TGTGCCTGGAGCCTCTGGGGAGGGCCCGAAGAGACCCAGTACTTC
CAWSLWGGPEETQYF
>TRBV10-3|.|TRBJ2-1|few
TGTGCCATCAGGACCGGGACCGCATACAATGAGCAGTTCTTC
CAIRTGTAYNEQFF
>TRBV19|.|TRBJ2-1|few
TGTGCCAGTAGTATAGGCCTTGGGCTAGCTGGCAATGAGCAGTTCTTC
CASSIGLGLAGNEQFF
>TRBV27|.|TRBJ2-3|few
TGTGCCAGCAGTTTAGCTGGTGATACGCAGTATTTT
CASSLAGDTQYF
>TRBV5-1|.|TRBJ2-1|.
TGCGCCAGCAGCTTGGTAGTACGGAATGAGCAGTTCTTC
CASSLVVRNEQFF
>TRBV4-3|.|TRBJ2-7|.
TGCGCCAGCAGCCGGCCGGGTGGCGAGCAGTACTTC
CASSRPGGEQYF
>TRBV30|.|TRBJ2-1|.
TGTGCCTGGAGTGTACTGTATGAGCAGTTCTTC
CAWSVLYEQFF
>TRBV9|.|TRBJ2-1|.
TGTGCCAGCAGCTCCCGGGGTACTTCAGGTTCCTACAATGAGCAGTTCTTC
CASSSRGTSGSYNEQFF
>TRBV30|.|TRBJ2-1|.
TGTGCCTGGAGTCAGGGGAGGTCCTACAATGAGCAGTTCTTC
CAWSQGRSYNEQFF
>TRBV30|.|TRBJ1-2|.
TGTGCCTGCCAGGGGAGGGCTAACTATGGCTACACCTTC
CACQGRANYGYTF
>TRBV5-1|.|TRBJ2-1|once
TGCGCCAGTACCACATCCGGGGAGAGCTCCTACAATGAGCAGTTCTTC
CASTTSGESSYNEQFF
>TRBV30|.|TRBJ2-6|.
TGTGCCTGGAGTCGAAACCATGGGGACCTAGGTGGGGCCAACGTCCTGACTTTC
CAWSRNHGDLGGANVLTF
>TRBV29-1|.|TRBJ1-1|few
TGCAGCTCACAAGTTGGAGCGAACACTGAAGCTTTCTTT
CSSQVGANTEAFF
>TRBV4-2|.|TRBJ2-1|few
TGTGCCAGCAGCCAAGATCCGACAGCCACCTACAATGAGCAGTTCTTC
CASSQDPTATYNEQFF
>TRBV29-1|.|TRBJ2-2|.
TGCAGCGTGAATCGGGGACGTGCCGGGGAGCTGTTTTTT
CSVNRGRAGELFF
>TRBV9|.|TRBJ2-7|once
TGTGCCAGCAGCGCCAATCCAACGAAGGTGGGGTACGAGCAGTACTTC
CASSANPTKVGYEQYF
>TRBV4-3|.|TRBJ2-2|.
TGCGCCAGCAGCCCCGTAGCTAGCGTGGCGAACACCGGGGAGCTGTTTTTT
CASSPVASVANTGELFF
>TRBV6-6|.|TRBJ1-2|.
TGTGCCAGCCAAATAGAGGGGGGTGGCTACACCTTC
CASQIEGGGYTF
>TRBV5-6|.|TRBJ2-3|few
TGTGCCAGCAGCCCGATGGAGGGGGGGAATACGCAGTATTTT
CASSPMEGGNTQYF
>TRBV2|.|TRBJ2-7|.
TGTGCCAGCACACTCCAGGGGTTCTACGAGCAGTACTTC
CASTLQGFYEQYF
>TRBV9|TRBD2|TRBJ2-3|.
TGTGCCAGCAGCGTATATTTAGCGGGGCGATATCCAGATACGCAGTATTTT
CASSVYLAGRYPDTQYF
>TRBV11-2|TRBD2|TRBJ2-3|.
TGTGCCAGCAGCTTAGTTTTTAGCGGGCTGGCCACGCAGTATTTT
CASSLVFSGLATQYF
>TRBV9|TRBD2|TRBJ2-7|few
TGTGCCAGCAGCGTTCGCGGGGGAGGCCACGAGCAGTACTTC
CASSVRGGGHEQYF
>TRBV15|.|TRBJ2-1|.
TGTGCCACCAGTGGGGGCGCCGGATCTTACAATGAGCAGTTCTTC
CATSGGAGSYNEQFF
>TRBV2|.|TRBJ2-3|few
TGTGCCAGCAGTAAAGATCGGGGAAGCAGGGATACGCAGTATTTT
CASSKDRGSRDTQYF
>TRBV7-2|.|TRBJ2-5|.
TGTGCCAGCAGCCGGCGGGAGACCCAGTACTTC
CASSRRETQYF